Each of the 29 T cell receptor beta chains below was sequenced from the same sample in a study of T-cell reconstitution after alpha-beta-depleted transplantation in children. Study-level points and caveats: After one year, T-cell counts and TCRbeta diversity mostly came from new T cells.

Preparation of the TCRbeta library was carried out with unique molecular identifiers. TCRdb fed the PCR reads into MiXCR, producing one record per CDR3 protein. The data show around 270,000 distinct CDR3 sequences, around 7.3% seen once. No cognate antigen is known for these TCRs. The sequencing here drew on peripheral blood, taken 360 days after TCRalphabeta/CD19-depleted stem cell transplant. All receptors derive from a female patient between 2 and 15 years old who had a stem cell transplant for Fanconi anemia, so the T cells may come from the graft donor.

There are many counts of this clonotype. V is TRBV29-1 and J is TRBJ1-1, with 7 bases that match TRBD1. Per germline, CDR1 SQVTM and CDR2 ANQGSEA. Trimming cost V 3 bases and J 4 bases; bases outside gene matches: 2. This CDR3 has 12 residues. In nucleotides, the CDR3 is TGCAGCGTTGAGGAGGGGGCCACTGAAGCTTTCTTT. Translated, it gives CSVEEGATEAFF.

This clonotype was found many times. This sequence joins TRBV4-2 and TRBJ2-2, with a tentative D call TRBD1 (6 bases). CDR1 is LGHNA, CDR2 YNFKEQ, per germline. The CDR3 contains 15 residues. Between the trimmed V and J ends, which lost 1 base and 5 bases, there was a span of 11 bases. CDR3 residues: CASSQAQGNTGELFF. The CDR3, as DNA: TGTGCCAGCAGCCAAGCACAGGGAAATACCGGGGAGCTGTTTTTT.

The chain links TRBV11-2 to TRBJ1-3; D remains unclear. Trimming pared 2 bases from V and 3 bases from J, leaving 14 bases between. The germline V gene has CDR1 SGHAT and CDR2 FQNNGV. The CDR3 is made up of 16 amino acids. The CDR3 coding sequence is TGTGCCAGCAGCTTAATTGGTGGCAATTTTGGAAACACCATATATTTT. Its protein is CASSLIGGNFGNTIYF.

This clonotype has a count of ten or more. The CDR3 nucleotides are TGTGCCAGCAGCGCTGGGACAGGGGGAGTCTACGAGCAGTACTTC. Residues: CASSAGTGGVYEQYF. The chain has TRBV9 and TRBJ2-7; TRBD1 matches 11 bases. The CDR3 runs 15 residues. Germline assignment: CDR1 SGDLS and CDR2 YYNGEE. J gave up 3 bases and V 3 bases, and 5 bases lay outside the gene matches.

This clonotype has a count of ten or more. The CDR3 spells CASSYTSGGATDTQYF. CDR3 bases: TGTGCCAGCAGTTACACTAGCGGGGGGGCCACCGATACGCAGTATTTT. The chain couples TRBV6-2 or TRBV6-3 to TRBJ2-3, with 13 positions matching TRBD2. In germline, CDR1 is MNHEY, CDR2 SVGEGT. V dropped 2 bases and J dropped 6; count of bases not matched to a gene: 5. The length of the CDR3 is 16 residues.

J is TRBJ1-1 and V is TRBV20-1, with D perhaps TRBD1 (6 bases). Germline-derived CDR1 and CDR2 are DFQATT and SNEGSKA (reference sequence). The germline V and J ends were trimmed by 1 base and 5 bases, with 14 bases remaining between them. This CDR3 comprises 14 residues. CDR3 sequence reads: CSARVPGAGTEAFF. CDR3 in DNA: TGCAGTGCTAGAGTCCCAGGGGCGGGTACTGAAGCTTTCTTT.

This clonotype has a count of ten or more. The gene calls are TRBV20-1 and TRBJ2-3; D uncertain. CDR3 length: 10 residues. Trimming left V 1 base short and J 5 bases short, with 1 base between. Germline CDR1 DFQATT, CDR2 SNEGSKA (reference sequence). The CDR3 sequence is CSARGDTQYF. Written as DNA, the CDR3 is TGCAGTGCTAGAGGAGATACGCAGTATTTT.

In this sample, this clonotype turned up many times. The rearrangement links TRBV3-1 to TRBJ2-1, with 10 bases that match TRBD2. The CDR3 covers 14 residues. V was clipped by 4 bases and J by 14 bases; unmatched bases: 11. The germline V gene has CDR1 LGHDT and CDR2 YNNKEL (reference sequence). The CDR3 bases are TGTGCCAGCAGCCTAGCGGGGGGCGCGGGGGAGGAGTTCTTC. Translated, it gives CASSLAGGAGEEFF.

The gene calls are TRBV2 and TRBJ2-7; TRBD2 matches 8 bases. The trim removed 5 bases at V and 4 bases at J, leaving 7 bases unmatched. Germline V gene lookup returns CDR1 SNHLY and CDR2 FYNNEI. The CDR3 loop spans 14 amino acids. The DNA of the CDR3 is TGTGCCAGCAGTACTAGCGGAAGCGGGTACGAGCAGTACTTC. This gives the protein CASSTSGSGYEQYF.

In the case of this clonotype: Lacking the conserved final phenylalanine or tryptophan, this CDR3 likely reflects a read error. The chain is built from TRBV4-3 and TRBJ1-1, with D possibly matching TRBD1 (5 bases). Trimming took 1 base from V and 7 from J, leaving 10 bases between them. Germline V CDR1 and CDR2: LGHNA, YSLEER. The CDR3 totals 13 residues. CDR3 sequence reads: CASSQVGTVEAFC. CDR3 sequence (DNA): TGCGCCAGCAGCCAAGTGGGGACTGTTGAAGCTTTCTGT.

This clonotype was seen at least ten times. This chain links TRBV7-2 with TRBJ2-3; 11 nucleotides agree with TRBD2. The CDR3 is 13 amino acids. Germline trimming cut 7 bases from V and 8 bases from J; bases unmatched to any gene: 5. Germline V lookup: CDR1 SGHTA, CDR2 FQGNSA. The CDR3 DNA follows: TGTGCCAGCACCCTCCTAGCGGGGGGTACGCAGTATTTT. It translates to CASTLLAGGTQYF.

CDR3 in DNA: TGCAGTGCTCCTAGGGGCTCACTAGAGACCCAGTACTTC. It translates to CSAPRGSLETQYF. The chain recombines TRBV20-1 with TRBJ2-5, with a possible D match to TRBD1 (5 bases). The length of the CDR3 is 13 residues. Germline V CDR1 and CDR2: DFQATT, SNEGSKA (reference sequence). V lost 5 bases, J lost 4 bases, and 14 bases lay in between.

This clonotype has more than one count but fewer than ten. An end of the junction differs from the germline gene, which may be a read error. The rearrangement joins TRBV7-9 to TRBJ1-2; D remains ambiguous. The CDR3 extends over 11 amino acids. Germline loops: CDR1 SEHNR, CDR2 FQNEAQ (reference sequence). CDR3 residues: CASSLLETLFF. DNA of the CDR3: TGTGCCAGCAGCTTATTGGAGACTCTCTTCTTC.

The chain recombines TRBV25-1 with TRBJ2-3, with a weak D call TRBD1 (6 bases). V was trimmed by 3 bases and J by 0 bases, leaving 10 bases between them. CDR1 MGHDK and CDR2 SYGVNS come from the germline V gene. This CDR3 has 15 amino acids. Here the CDR3 reads CASSDRGLSTDTQYF. The CDR3, as DNA: TGTGCCAGCAGTGACAGGGGCCTCAGCACAGATACGCAGTATTTT.

The gene calls are TRBV4-3 and TRBJ2-6, with no clear D. V gave up 4 bases and J gave up 0 bases, with 16 bases separating them. Germline lookup yields CDR1 LGHNA and CDR2 YSLEER. This CDR3 has 18 amino acids. The CDR3 sequence is CASSPSTGGVSGANVLTF. In DNA, the CDR3 is TGCGCCAGCAGCCCTTCGACCGGCGGAGTCTCTGGGGCCAACGTCCTGACTTTC.

This clonotype was counted a few times. The rearrangement links TRBV18 to TRBJ1-3; possible D gene TRBD1, 5 bases. Trimming took off 3 bases at V and 0 bases at J, with 12 bases between the two ends. The CDR3 length is 16 residues. Looked up from germline, CDR1 is KGHSH and CDR2 is LQKENI. The CDR3 sequence is CASSPIDSSSGNTIYF. In nucleotides, the CDR3 is TGTGCCAGCTCACCGATCGACAGCTCCTCTGGAAACACCATATATTTT.

This clonotype was detected ten times or more. The CDR3 DNA reads as TGTGCCAGCAGTCCGCAAATTCCCGGGGAGCTGTTTTTT. Translating it yields CASSPQIPGELFF. The rearrangement links TRBV27 to TRBJ2-2; D not resolved. Trimming removed 5 bases at V and 6 bases at J, with 10 bases between. The CDR3 loop spans 13 amino acids. Germline CDR1 MNHEY, CDR2 SMNVEV (reference sequence).

This chain joins TRBV5-1 and TRBJ2-3; D might be TRBD1 or TRBD2, each matching 7 bases. Per the germline V gene, CDR1 is SGHRS and CDR2 is YFSETQ. This CDR3 is 15 amino acids long. Between the trimmed V and J ends, which lost 3 bases and 4 bases, there was a span of 15 bases. The CDR3 DNA follows: TGCGCCAGCAGCTGGGAGGGGGCTTGGGCAGATACGCAGTATTTT. Amino acid sequence: CASSWEGAWADTQYF.

This clonotype was counted only a few times. The V gene is TRBV6-5, the J gene TRBJ1-1; D uncertain. Germline V gives CDR1 MNHEY, CDR2 SVGAGI. V lost 2 bases, J lost 1 base, and 14 bases lay in between. This CDR3 is 16 amino acids long. The DNA for the CDR3 is TGTGCCAGCAGTTACATCTCTGTCAGCCAGAACACTGAAGCTTTCTTT. Protein: CASSYISVSQNTEAFF.

This rearrangement joins TRBV2 to TRBJ2-1; 7 nucleotides match TRBD1. Trimming removed 8 bases from V and 9 bases from J; junction bases left unmatched: 7. This CDR3 is built from 12 residues. CDR1 is SNHLY, CDR2 FYNNEI, per germline. The CDR3 coding sequence is TGTGCCAGCCGGGACAGTGGAGGTGAGCAGTTCTTC. This encodes CASRDSGGEQFF.

This clonotype was seen repeatedly, ten times or more. This chain uses TRBV29-1 with TRBJ1-2, with TRBD1 matching over 8 bases. V shed 5 bases and J 6 bases; nucleotides not matched to a gene: 11. Germline CDR1 is SQVTM and CDR2 is ANQGSEA. The CDR3 runs 14 residues. The CDR3 coding sequence is TGCAGCGTTCTAGGACAGGGCGATGTGGATGGCTACACCTTC. It codes for CSVLGQGDVDGYTF.

This chain uses TRBV6-2 or TRBV6-3 with TRBJ2-7; D may be TRBD1 (5 bases). Germline values: CDR1 MNHEY, CDR2 SVGEGT. This CDR3 contains 12 residues. The V end was cut by 6 bases, the J end by 5 bases, with 11 bases between. CDR3 sequence reads: CASRSWGHEQYF. In nucleotides, the CDR3 is TGTGCCAGCAGATCGTGGGGCCACGAGCAGTACTTC.

This clonotype was recorded at least ten times. The chain couples TRBV5-6 to TRBJ2-7, with D unclear. This CDR3 has 16 residues. CDR1 SGHDT and CDR2 YYEEEE come from the germline V gene. Trimming left V 1 base short and J 0 bases short, with 14 bases between. Here the CDR3 DNA reads TGTGCCAGCAGCTTGTCTTGGGTTATCAGCTCCTACGAGCAGTACTTC. It codes for CASSLSWVISSYEQYF.

In this sample, this clonotype turned up many times. This chain links TRBV6-5 with TRBJ1-1; 8 nucleotides match TRBD1. Germline V CDR1 and CDR2: MNHEY, SVGAGI. This CDR3 comprises 16 residues. Unmatched junction bases numbered 12, after V lost 4 bases and J lost 5 bases. The CDR3 sequence: CASSLAKRTGNTEAFF. In DNA form, the CDR3 reads TGTGCCAGCAGTTTGGCCAAAAGGACAGGGAATACTGAAGCTTTCTTT.

This clonotype was seen repeatedly, ten times or more. The chain couples TRBV5-7 to TRBJ2-1; 8 positions agree with TRBD2. TRBV5-7 is an open reading frame whose function is uncertain. CDR3 size: 16 residues. The ends lost 1 base at V and 8 bases at J; junction bases unmatched: 11. CDR3: CASSLLSGSAWDEQFF. The CDR3 bases are TGTGCCAGCAGCTTGTTAAGCGGGAGTGCTTGGGATGAGCAGTTCTTC.

This clonotype was seen at least ten times. The rearrangement joins TRBV24-1 to TRBJ2-3; a possible D gene is TRBD1 (6 bases). CDR3 size: 13 residues. The V gene's germline CDR1 is KGHDR and CDR2 SFDVKD. Trimming shortened V by 4 bases and J by 4 bases, and 8 bases separated the two germline ends. The CDR3 region is CATSEPGADTQYF. The CDR3 nucleotides are TGTGCCACCAGTGAACCAGGGGCAGATACGCAGTATTTT.

This clonotype was observed at least ten times. V is TRBV25-1 and J is TRBJ2-2; 8 bases map to TRBD1. The CDR3 has 18 residues. Trimming at V came to 3 bases and at J to 7 bases, leaving 16 bases not matched to a gene. Germline-derived CDR1 and CDR2 are MGHDK and SYGVNS. The CDR3 region is CASSESMGAGGADGELFF. The CDR3 bases are TGTGCCAGCAGTGAGAGCATGGGGGCAGGGGGCGCGGACGGGGAGCTGTTTTTT.

This clonotype turned up a few times. The genes are TRBV18 and TRBJ1-3; the match to TRBD1 covers 9 bases. This CDR3 contains 15 residues. CDR1 is KGHSH and CDR2 is LQKENI in the germline V gene. V shed 2 bases and J 2 bases; nucleotides not matched to a gene: 1. CDR3 protein: CASSPRTGAGNTIYF. In nucleotides, the CDR3 is TGTGCCAGCTCACCAAGGACAGGGGCTGGAAACACCATATATTTT.

This chain links TRBV7-2 with TRBJ1-3; D is unresolved. CDR3 size: 15 residues. V dropped 5 bases and J dropped 0 bases, with 11 bases sitting between them. Germline-derived CDR1 and CDR2 are SGHTA and FQGNSA. The CDR3 reads CASSLRLFSGNTIYF. In DNA, the CDR3 is TGTGCCAGCAGCCTTAGACTGTTCTCTGGAAACACCATATATTTT. The full variable domain, with the rest looked up from reference TRBV7-2 and TRBJ1-3, is GAGVSQSPSNKVTEKGKDVELRCDPISGHTALYWYRQSLGQGLEFLIYFQGNSAPDKSGLPSDRFSAERTGGSVSTLTIQRTQQEDSAVYLCASSLRLFSGNTIYFGEGSWLTVV.